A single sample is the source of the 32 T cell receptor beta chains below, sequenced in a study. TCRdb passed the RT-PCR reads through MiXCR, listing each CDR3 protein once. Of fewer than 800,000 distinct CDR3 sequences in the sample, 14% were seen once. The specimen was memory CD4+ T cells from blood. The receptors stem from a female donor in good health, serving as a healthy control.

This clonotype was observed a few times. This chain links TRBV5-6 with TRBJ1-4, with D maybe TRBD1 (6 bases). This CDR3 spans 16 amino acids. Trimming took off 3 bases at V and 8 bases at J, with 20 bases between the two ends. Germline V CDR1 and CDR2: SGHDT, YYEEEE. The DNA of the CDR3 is TGTGCCAGCAGCTCGAGGGGGGAGAGGGAAGCCGAAAAACTGTTTTTT. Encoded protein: CASSSRGEREAEKLFF.

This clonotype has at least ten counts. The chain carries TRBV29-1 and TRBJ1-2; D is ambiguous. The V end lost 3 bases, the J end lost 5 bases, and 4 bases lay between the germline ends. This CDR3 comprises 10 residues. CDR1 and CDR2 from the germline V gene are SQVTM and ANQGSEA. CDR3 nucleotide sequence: TGCAGCGTTGAGGAATATGGCTACACCTTC. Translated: CSVEEYGYTF.

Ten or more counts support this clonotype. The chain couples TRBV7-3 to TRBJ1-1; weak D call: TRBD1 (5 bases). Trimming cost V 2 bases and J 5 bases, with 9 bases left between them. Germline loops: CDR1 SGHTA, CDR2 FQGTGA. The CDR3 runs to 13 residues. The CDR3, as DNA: TGTGCCAGCAGCTTACAGGGTCGGACTGAAGCTTTCTTT. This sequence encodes CASSLQGRTEAFF. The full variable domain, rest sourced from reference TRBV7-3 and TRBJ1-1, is GAGVSQTPSNKVTEKGKYVELRCDPISGHTALYWYRQSLGQGPEFLIYFQGTGAADDSGLPNDRFFAVRPEGSVSTLKIQRTERGDSAVYLCASSLQGRTEAFFGQGTRLTVV.

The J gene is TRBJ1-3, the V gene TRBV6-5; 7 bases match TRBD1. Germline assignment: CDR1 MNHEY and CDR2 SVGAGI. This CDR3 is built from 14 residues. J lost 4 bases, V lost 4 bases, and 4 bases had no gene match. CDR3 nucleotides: TGTGCCAGCAGTTTGACAGGGATCGGAAACACCATATATTTT. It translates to CASSLTGIGNTIYF.

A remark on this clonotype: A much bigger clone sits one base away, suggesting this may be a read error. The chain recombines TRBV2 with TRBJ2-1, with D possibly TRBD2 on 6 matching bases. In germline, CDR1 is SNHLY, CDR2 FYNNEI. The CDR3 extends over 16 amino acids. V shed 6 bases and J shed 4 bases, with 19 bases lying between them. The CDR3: CASSEQPAEGYNEQFF. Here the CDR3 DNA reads TGTGCCAGCAGCGAACAACCAGCGGAGGGGTACAATGAGCAGTTCTTC.

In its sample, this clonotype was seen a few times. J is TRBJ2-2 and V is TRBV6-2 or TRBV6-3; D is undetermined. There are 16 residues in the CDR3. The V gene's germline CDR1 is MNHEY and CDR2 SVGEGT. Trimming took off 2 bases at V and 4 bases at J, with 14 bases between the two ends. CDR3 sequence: CASSYPIVLLTGELFF. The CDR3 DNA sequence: TGTGCCAGCAGTTACCCAATAGTGCTGCTCACCGGGGAGCTGTTTTTT.

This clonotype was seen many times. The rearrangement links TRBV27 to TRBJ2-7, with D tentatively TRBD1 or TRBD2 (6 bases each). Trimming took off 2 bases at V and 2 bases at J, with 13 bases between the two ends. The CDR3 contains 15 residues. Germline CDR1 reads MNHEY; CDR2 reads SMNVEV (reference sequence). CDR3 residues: CASSLMPGAPYEQYF. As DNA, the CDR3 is TGTGCCAGCAGTTTAATGCCGGGGGCTCCCTACGAGCAGTACTTC.

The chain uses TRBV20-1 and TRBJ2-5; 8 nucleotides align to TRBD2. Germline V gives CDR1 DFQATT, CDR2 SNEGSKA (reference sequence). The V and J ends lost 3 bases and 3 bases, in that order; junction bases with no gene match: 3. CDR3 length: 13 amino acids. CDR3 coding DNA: TGCAGTGCTAGCCTTAGCGGGGAAGAGACCCAGTACTTC. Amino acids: CSASLSGEETQYF.

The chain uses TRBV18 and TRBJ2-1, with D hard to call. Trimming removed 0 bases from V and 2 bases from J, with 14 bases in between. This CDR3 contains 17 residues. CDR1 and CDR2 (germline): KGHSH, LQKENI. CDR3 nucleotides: TGTGCCAGCTCACCACCGTTGTTAGGGATCACCTACAATGAGCAGTTCTTC. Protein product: CASSPPLLGITYNEQFF.

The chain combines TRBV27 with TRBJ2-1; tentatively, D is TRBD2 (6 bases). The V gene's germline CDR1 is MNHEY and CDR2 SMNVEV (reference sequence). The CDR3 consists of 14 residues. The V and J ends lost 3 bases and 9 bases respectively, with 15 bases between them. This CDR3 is CASSFPRVGGEQFF. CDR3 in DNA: TGTGCCAGCAGTTTCCCTAGGGTGGGAGGTGAGCAGTTCTTC.

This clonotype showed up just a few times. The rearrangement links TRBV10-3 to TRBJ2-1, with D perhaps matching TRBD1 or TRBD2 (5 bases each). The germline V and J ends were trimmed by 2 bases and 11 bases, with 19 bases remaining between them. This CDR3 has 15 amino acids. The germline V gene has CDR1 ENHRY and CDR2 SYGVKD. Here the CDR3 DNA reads TGTGCCATCAGTGAGGATGCCGGGGCTACAATGAAGCAGTTCTTC. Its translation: CAISEDAGATMKQFF.

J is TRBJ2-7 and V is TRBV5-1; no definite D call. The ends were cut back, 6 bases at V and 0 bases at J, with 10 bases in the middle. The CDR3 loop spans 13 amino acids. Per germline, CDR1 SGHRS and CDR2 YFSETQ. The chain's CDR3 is CASTEPASYEQYF. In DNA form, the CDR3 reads TGCGCCAGCACGGAACCCGCCTCCTACGAGCAGTACTTC.

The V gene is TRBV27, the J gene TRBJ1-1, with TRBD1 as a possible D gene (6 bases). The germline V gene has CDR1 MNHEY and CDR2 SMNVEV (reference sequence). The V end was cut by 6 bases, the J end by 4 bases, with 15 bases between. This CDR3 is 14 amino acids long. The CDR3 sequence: CASSLNRASTEAFF. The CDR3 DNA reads TGTGCCAGCAGCCTGAACAGGGCTTCCACTGAAGCTTTCTTT.

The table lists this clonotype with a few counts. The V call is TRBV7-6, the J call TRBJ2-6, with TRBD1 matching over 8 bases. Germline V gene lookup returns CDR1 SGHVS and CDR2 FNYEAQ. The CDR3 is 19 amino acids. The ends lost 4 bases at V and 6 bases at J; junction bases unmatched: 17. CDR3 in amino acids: CASSSRLGQAQSKANVLTF. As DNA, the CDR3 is TGTGCCAGCAGCTCTAGGCTGGGACAGGCCCAATCGAAGGCCAACGTCCTGACTTTC.

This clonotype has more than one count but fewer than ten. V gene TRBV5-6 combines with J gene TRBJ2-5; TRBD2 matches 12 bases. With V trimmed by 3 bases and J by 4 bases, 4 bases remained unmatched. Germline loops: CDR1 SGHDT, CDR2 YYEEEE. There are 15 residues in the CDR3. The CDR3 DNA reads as TGTGCCAGCAGCTCCCTAGCGGGAGGGCCAGAGACCCAGTACTTC. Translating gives CASSSLAGGPETQYF.

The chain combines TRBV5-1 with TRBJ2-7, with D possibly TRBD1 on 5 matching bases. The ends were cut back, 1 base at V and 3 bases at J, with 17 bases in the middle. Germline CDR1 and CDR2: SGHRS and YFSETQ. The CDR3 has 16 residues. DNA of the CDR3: TGCGCCAGCAGCTTGAGTCCAGGGTTAAGCAGCTACGAGCAGTACTTC. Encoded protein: CASSLSPGLSSYEQYF.

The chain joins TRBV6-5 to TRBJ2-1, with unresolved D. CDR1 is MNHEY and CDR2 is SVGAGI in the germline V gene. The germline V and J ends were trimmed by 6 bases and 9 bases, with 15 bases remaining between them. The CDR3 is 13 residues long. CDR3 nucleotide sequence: TGTGCCAGCAGAAGATTTTCAACCGTTGAGCAGTTCTTC. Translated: CASRRFSTVEQFF.

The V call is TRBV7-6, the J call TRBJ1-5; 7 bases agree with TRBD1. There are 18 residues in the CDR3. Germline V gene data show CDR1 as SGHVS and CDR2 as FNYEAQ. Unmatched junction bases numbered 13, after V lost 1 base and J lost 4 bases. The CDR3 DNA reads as TGTGCCAGCAGCTTAGGAGGGGGAGGCAGGGGGGCGAATCAGCCCCAGCATTTT. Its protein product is CASSLGGGGRGANQPQHF. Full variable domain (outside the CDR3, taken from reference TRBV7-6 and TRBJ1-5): GAGVSQSPRYKVTKRGQDVALRCDPISGHVSLYWYRQALGQGPEFLTYFNYEAQQDKSGLPNDRFSAERPEGSISTLTIQRTEQRDSAMYRCASSLGGGGRGANQPQHFGDGTRLSIL.

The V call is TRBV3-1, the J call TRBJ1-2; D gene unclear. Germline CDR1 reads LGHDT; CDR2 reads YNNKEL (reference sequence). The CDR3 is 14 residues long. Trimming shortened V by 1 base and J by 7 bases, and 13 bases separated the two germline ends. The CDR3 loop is CASSQGHGQGGYTF. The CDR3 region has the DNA TGTGCCAGCAGCCAAGGGCACGGCCAAGGTGGCTACACCTTC.

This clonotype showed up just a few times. The chain's CDR3 is CASSLDLAGNNEQFF. The CDR3 bases are TGTGCCAGCAGCTTAGACCTAGCGGGAAACAATGAGCAGTTCTTC. The chain recombines TRBV11-2 with TRBJ2-1; TRBD2 matches at 9 bases. Germline V CDR1 and CDR2: SGHAT, FQNNGV. Germline trimming cut 0 bases from V and 5 bases from J; bases unmatched to any gene: 2. This CDR3 is 15 amino acids long.

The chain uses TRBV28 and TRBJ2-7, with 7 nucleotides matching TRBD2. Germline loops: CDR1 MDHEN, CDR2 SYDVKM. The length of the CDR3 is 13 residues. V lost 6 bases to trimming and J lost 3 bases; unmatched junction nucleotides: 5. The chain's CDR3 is CASRGRGLYEQYF. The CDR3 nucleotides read TGTGCCAGCAGAGGGAGGGGACTCTACGAGCAGTACTTC.

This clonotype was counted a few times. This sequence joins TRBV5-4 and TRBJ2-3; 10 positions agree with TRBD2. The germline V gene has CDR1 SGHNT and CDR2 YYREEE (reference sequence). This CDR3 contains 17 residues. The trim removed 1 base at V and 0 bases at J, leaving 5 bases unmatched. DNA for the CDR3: TGTGCCAGCAGCTTGTTGCTAGCGGGAGCTAGCACAGATACGCAGTATTTT. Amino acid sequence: CASSLLLAGASTDTQYF.

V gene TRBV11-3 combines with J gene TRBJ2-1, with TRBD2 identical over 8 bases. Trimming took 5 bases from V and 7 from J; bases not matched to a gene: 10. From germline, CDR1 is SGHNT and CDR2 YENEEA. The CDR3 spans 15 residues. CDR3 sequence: CASSLRGDKGNEQFF. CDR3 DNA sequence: TGTGCCAGCAGCCTGCGGGGGGACAAGGGAAATGAGCAGTTCTTC.

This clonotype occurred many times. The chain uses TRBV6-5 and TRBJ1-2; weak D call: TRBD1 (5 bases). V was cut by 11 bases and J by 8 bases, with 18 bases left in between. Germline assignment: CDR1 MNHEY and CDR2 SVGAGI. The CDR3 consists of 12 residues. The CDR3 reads CAAHLGDEGYTF. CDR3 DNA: TGTGCCGCCCACCTAGGGGATGAGGGCTACACCTTC.

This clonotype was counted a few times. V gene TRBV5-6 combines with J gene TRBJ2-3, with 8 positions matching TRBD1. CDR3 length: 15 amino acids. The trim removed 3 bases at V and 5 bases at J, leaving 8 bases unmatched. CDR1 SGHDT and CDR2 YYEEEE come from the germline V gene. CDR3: CASSSRTGSVDTQYF. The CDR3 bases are TGTGCCAGCAGCTCCCGGACAGGGTCGGTAGATACGCAGTATTTT.

This CDR3 reads CASIPVGPGAGGPGEQYF. CDR3 nucleotide sequence: TGTGCCAGCATCCCAGTGGGCCCGGGGGCAGGGGGCCCGGGAGAGCAGTACTTC. The rearrangement links TRBV6-5 to TRBJ2-7; TRBD1 aligns across 8 bases. The CDR3 extends over 18 amino acids. In germline, CDR1 is MNHEY, CDR2 SVGAGI. After removal of 7 bases from V and 7 bases from J, the junction contained 24 bases not matched to a gene.

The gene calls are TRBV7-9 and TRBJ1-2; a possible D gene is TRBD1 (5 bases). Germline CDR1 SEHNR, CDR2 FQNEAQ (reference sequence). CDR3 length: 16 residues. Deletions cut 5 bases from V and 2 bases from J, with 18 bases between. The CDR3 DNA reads TGTGCCAGCAGCGTGATGGGGGGTACTATAAACTATGGCTACACCTTC. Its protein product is CASSVMGGTINYGYTF. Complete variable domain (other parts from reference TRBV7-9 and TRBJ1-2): DTGVSQNPRHKITKRGQNVTFRCDPISEHNRLYWYRQTLGQGPEFLTYFQNEAQLEKSRLLSDRFSAERPKGSFSTLEIQRTEQGDSAMYLCASSVMGGTINYGYTFGSGTRLTVV.

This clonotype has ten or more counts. In DNA form, the CDR3 reads TGTGCCACCAGTCACCCGCCTACAGATACGCAGTATTTT. Protein sequence: CATSHPPTDTQYF. The chain has TRBV24-1 and TRBJ2-3; D unclear. V gave up 6 bases and J gave up 3 bases, with 9 bases separating them. The germline CDR1 and CDR2 sequences are KGHDR and SFDVKD. The CDR3 runs to 13 residues.

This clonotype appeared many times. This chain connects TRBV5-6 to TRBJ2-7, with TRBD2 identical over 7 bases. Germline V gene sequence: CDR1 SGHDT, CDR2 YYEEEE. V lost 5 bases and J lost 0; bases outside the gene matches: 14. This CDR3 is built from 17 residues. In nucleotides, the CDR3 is TGTGCCAGCAGAGATTCTTACTTTAGCGGGTCCTCCTACGAGCAGTACTTC. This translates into CASRDSYFSGSSYEQYF.

CDR3 loop: CSARGPTQQETQYF. In nucleotides, the CDR3 is TGCAGTGCTAGAGGACCCACCCAACAAGAGACCCAGTACTTC. The chain uses TRBV20-1 and TRBJ2-5; D call uncertain. Germline assignment: CDR1 DFQATT and CDR2 SNEGSKA (reference sequence). V lost 1 base and J lost 2, with 11 bases in between. This CDR3 contains 14 residues.

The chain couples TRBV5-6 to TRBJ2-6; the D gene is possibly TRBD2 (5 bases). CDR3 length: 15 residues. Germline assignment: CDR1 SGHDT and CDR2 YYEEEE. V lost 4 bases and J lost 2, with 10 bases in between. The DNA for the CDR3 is TGTGCCAGCAGCAGAGGGTTTACTGGGGCCAACGTCCTGACTTTC. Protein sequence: CASSRGFTGANVLTF.

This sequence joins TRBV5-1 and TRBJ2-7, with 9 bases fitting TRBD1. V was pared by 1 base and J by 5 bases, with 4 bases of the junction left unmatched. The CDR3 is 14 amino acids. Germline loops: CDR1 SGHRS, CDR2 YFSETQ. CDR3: CASSLIGTGNEQYF. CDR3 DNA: TGCGCCAGCAGCTTGATAGGGACAGGGAACGAGCAGTACTTC.